The 3 T cell receptor beta chains listed next were all sequenced from one sample in a study of early T cells in non-severe SARS-CoV-2 infection. TCRdb re-derived calls from the 5' RACE reads in MiXCR, one entry per CDR3 protein. This sample has approximately 76,000 distinct CDR3 sequences, with around 10% found just once. Sequencing input: whole blood. These TCRs come from an adult who was a healthcare worker with PCR-confirmed SARS-CoV-2 infection or an uninfected control (not recorded which).

In its sample, this clonotype was seen a few times. The chain employs TRBV20-1 and TRBJ1-1; TRBD1 is a possible D gene (5 bases). Germline-derived CDR1 and CDR2 are DFQATT and SNEGSKA (reference sequence). The CDR3 spans 15 residues. V was trimmed by 2 bases and J by 0 bases, leaving 13 bases between them. CDR3 coding DNA: TGCAGTGCTAGACAGGGATCTGTCGTGAACACTGAAGCTTTCTTT. It specifies CSARQGSVVNTEAFF.

In this sample, this clonotype turned up many times. The V and J genes are TRBV19 and TRBJ2-6; a weak D match, TRBD2 (6 bases). Germline V gene data show CDR1 as LNHDA and CDR2 as SQIVND (reference sequence). V shed 7 bases and J shed 0 bases, with 19 bases lying between them. The CDR3 is 18 amino acids. This chain's CDR3 is CASTPDGGSSSGANVLTF. CDR3 DNA: TGTGCCAGTACCCCCGACGGGGGTTCTAGCTCTGGGGCCAACGTCCTGACTTTC.

This clonotype was seen more than once but under ten times. V is TRBV3-1 and J is TRBJ1-5; 7 nucleotides align to TRBD1. Per the germline V gene, CDR1 is LGHDT and CDR2 is YNNKEL (reference sequence). Losses at the gene ends were 1 base for V and 0 bases for J; bases not matched to a gene: 12. This CDR3 is built from 19 residues. CDR3 nucleotides: TGTGCCAGCAGCCAAGGGTTGACAGGGCCGGCCCGTAGCAATCAGCCCCAGCATTTT. Translated: CASSQGLTGPARSNQPQHF.